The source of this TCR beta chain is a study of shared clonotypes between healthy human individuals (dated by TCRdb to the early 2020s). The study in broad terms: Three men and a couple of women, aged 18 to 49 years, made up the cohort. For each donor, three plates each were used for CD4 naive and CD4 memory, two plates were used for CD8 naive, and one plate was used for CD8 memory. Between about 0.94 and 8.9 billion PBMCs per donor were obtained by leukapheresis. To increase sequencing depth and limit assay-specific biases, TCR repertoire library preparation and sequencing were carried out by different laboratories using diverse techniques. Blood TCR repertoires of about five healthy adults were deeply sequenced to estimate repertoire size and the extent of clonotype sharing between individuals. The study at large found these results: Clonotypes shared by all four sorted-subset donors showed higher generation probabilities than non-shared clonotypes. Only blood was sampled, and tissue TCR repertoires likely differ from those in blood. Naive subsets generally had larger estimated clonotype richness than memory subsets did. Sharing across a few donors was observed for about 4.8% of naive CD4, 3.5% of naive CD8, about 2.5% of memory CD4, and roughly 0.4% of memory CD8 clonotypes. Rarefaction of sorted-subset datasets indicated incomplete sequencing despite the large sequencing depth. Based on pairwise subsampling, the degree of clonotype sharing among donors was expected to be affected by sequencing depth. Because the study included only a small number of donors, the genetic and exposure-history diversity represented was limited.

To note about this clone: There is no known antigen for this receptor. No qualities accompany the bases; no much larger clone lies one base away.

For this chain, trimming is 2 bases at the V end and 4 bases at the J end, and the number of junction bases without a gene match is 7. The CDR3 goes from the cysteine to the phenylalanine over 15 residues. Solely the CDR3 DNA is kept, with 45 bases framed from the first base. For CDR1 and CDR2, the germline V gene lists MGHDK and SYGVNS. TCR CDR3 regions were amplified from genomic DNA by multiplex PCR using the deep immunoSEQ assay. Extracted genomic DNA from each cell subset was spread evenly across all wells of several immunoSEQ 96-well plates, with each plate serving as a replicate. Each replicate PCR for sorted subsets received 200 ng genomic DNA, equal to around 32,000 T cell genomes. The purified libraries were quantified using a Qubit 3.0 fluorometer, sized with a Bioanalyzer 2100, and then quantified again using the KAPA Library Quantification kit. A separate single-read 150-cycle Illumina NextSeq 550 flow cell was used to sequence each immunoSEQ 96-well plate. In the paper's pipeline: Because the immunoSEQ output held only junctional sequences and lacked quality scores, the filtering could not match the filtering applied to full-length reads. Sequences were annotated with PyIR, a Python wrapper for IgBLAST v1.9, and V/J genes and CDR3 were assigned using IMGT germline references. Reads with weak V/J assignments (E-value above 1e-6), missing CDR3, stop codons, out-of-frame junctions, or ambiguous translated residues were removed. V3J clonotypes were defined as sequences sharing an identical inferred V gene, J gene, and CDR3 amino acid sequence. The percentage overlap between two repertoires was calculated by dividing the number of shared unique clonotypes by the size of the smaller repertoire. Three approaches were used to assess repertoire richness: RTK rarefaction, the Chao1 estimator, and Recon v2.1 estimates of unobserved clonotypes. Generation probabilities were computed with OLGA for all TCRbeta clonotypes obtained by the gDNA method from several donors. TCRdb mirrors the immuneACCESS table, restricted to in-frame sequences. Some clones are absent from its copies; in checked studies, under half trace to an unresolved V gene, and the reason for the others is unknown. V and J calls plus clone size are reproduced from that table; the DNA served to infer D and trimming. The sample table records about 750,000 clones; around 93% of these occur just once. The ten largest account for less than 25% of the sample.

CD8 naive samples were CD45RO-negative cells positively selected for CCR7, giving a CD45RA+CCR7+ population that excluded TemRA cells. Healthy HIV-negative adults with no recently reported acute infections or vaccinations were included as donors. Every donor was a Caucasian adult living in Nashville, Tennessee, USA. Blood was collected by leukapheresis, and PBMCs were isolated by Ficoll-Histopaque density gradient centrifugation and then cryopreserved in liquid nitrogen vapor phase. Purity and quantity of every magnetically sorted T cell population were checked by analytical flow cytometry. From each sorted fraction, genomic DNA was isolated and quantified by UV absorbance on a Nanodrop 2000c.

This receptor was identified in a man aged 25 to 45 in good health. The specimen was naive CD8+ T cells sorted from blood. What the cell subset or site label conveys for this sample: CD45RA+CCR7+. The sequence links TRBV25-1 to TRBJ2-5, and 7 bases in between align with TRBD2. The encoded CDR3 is CASSEGGVLGETQYF. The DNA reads TGTGCCAGCAGTGAAGGGGGGGTGTTAGGAGAGACCCAGTACTTC.